Listed here are 28 T cell receptor beta chains from one sample, sequenced in a study of long-term antiretroviral therapy in people with HIV. The assay used was immunoSEQ (version v3.0), run at survey level. Clones were sequenced by immunoSEQ multiplex PCR, and TCRdb holds only the in-frame ones, with some missing. There are 20,000 to 30,000 clones in the sample; about 84% occur only once, and 7% to 10% lies in the top ten. Sequenced here: unsorted PBMCs, sampled about 5 years after starting antiretroviral therapy. These receptors were obtained from a man aged 40-49 years with HIV.

The chain has TRBV19 and TRBJ2-7; 12 bases line up with TRBD2. The CDR3 runs to 13 residues. Germline CDR1 is LNHDA and CDR2 is SQIVND (reference sequence). The trim removed 7 bases at V and 6 bases at J, leaving 4 bases unmatched. For the CDR3, the DNA is TGTGCCAGTAAGACTAGCGGGGGTATCGAGCAGTACTTC. It translates to CASKTSGGIEQYF. The full variable domain, rest sourced from reference TRBV19 and TRBJ2-7, is DGGITQSPKYLFRKEGQNVTLSCEQNLNHDAMYWYRQDPGQGLRLIYYSQIVNDFQKGDIAEGYSVSREKKESFPLTVTSAQKNPTAFYLCASKTSGGIEQYFGPGTRLTVT.

The J gene is TRBJ1-5, the V gene TRBV19, with D maybe TRBD1 (6 bases). CDR3 length equals 16 residues. The V end lost 3 bases, the J end lost 5 bases, and 17 bases lay between the germline ends. The germline V gene encodes CDR1 LNHDA and CDR2 SQIVND (reference sequence). DNA for the CDR3: TGTGCCAGTAGTATCTCTCCGAGGGGGGGCCATCAGCCCCAGCATTTT. Its translation is CASSISPRGGHQPQHF.

The rearrangement uses TRBV30 and TRBJ1-1; TRBD1 aligns across 8 bases. The CDR3 runs to 14 residues. The V and J ends lost 3 bases and 8 bases, in that order; junction bases with no gene match: 11. Germline V gene data show CDR1 as GTSNPN and CDR2 as SVGIG (reference sequence). Here the CDR3 reads CAWRDRAWGIEAFF. As DNA, the CDR3 is TGTGCCTGGAGGGACAGGGCCTGGGGTATCGAAGCTTTCTTT.

V usage is TRBV30 and J usage is TRBJ2-7; D call uncertain. Trimming took 0 bases from V and 10 from J, leaving 13 bases between them. The germline V gene has CDR1 GTSNPN and CDR2 SVGIG (reference sequence). This CDR3 contains 12 residues. The CDR3 DNA follows: TGTGCCTGGAGTGTCAGAGACTTTGGACAGTACTTC. Its protein product is CAWSVRDFGQYF.

The rearrangement joins TRBV4-1 to TRBJ1-2, with D tentatively TRBD1 (6 bases). The CDR3 covers 17 residues. Germline V gives CDR1 MGHRA, CDR2 YSYEKL. Trimming took 2 bases from V and 6 from J, leaving 22 bases between them. DNA of the CDR3: TGCGCCAGCAGCCAACGCGGGCCTTTGGAACAGGGAAATGGCTACACCTTC. Translating gives CASSQRGPLEQGNGYTF.

The chain links TRBV9 to TRBJ2-5; 7 bases line up with TRBD1. Germline V gene data show CDR1 as SGDLS and CDR2 as YYNGEE. The ends lost 4 bases at V and 1 base at J; junction bases unmatched: 7. This CDR3 contains 15 residues. For the CDR3, the DNA is TGTGCCAGCAGCCGGACAGGCACACTCCAAGAGACCCAGTACTTC. Protein: CASSRTGTLQETQYF.

The V gene is TRBV6-1, the J gene TRBJ1-2; D is unresolved. Per germline, CDR1 MNHNS and CDR2 SASEGT. This CDR3 comprises 14 residues. Trimming took 6 bases from V and 1 from J, leaving 12 bases between them. The CDR3 DNA is TGTGCCAGCAGAGCCCTACAACTTAACTATGGCTACACCTTC. Translation: CASRALQLNYGYTF.

The CDR3 coding sequence is TGTGCCAGCAGTTGGACAGGGGGCATAGATCAGCCCCAGCATTTT. Translated, it gives CASSWTGGIDQPQHF. This rearrangement joins TRBV6-1 to TRBJ1-5; 11 positions agree with TRBD1. CDR3 length equals 15 residues. Germline V gene sequence: CDR1 MNHNS, CDR2 SASEGT. The junction had 5 bases not matched to a gene; V was cut back by 5 bases and J by 5 bases.

This chain joins TRBV7-2 and TRBJ2-3; maybe TRBD2 (7 bases). The V and J ends lost 9 bases and 5 bases respectively, with 15 bases between them. Per the germline V gene, CDR1 is SGHTA and CDR2 is FQGNSA. CDR3 length: 13 amino acids. CDR3 sequence: CAREGEGGDTQYF. As DNA, the CDR3 is TGTGCCAGGGAAGGGGAGGGGGGAGATACGCAGTATTTT.

The chain joins TRBV5-1 to TRBJ1-2; no clear D. The CDR3 extends over 15 amino acids. The germline gives CDR1 SGHRS, CDR2 YFSETQ. V lost 0 bases, J lost 2 bases, and 11 bases lay in between. The chain's CDR3 is CASSLEWEGNYGYTF. CDR3 coding DNA: TGCGCCAGCAGCTTGGAGTGGGAAGGAAACTATGGCTACACCTTC.

This clone was seen just once. This chain joins TRBV6-5 and TRBJ1-4, with D maybe TRBD1 (5 bases). There are 13 residues in the CDR3. From germline, CDR1 is MNHEY and CDR2 SVGAGI. V was cut by 6 bases and J by 7 bases, with 12 bases left in between. The CDR3 nucleotides read TGTGCCAGCAGGGAAGGACATCTTGAAAAACTGTTTTTT. Translation: CASREGHLEKLFF.

This clone has just one count. The chain carries TRBV4-2 and TRBJ1-1; D ambiguous. CDR3 length: 12 residues. V gave up 1 base and J gave up 10 bases, with 10 bases separating them. Germline CDR1 is LGHNA and CDR2 is YNFKEQ. The CDR3 sequence is CASSQVGEGAFF. DNA of the CDR3: TGTGCCAGCAGCCAAGTGGGAGAGGGAGCTTTCTTT.

V usage is TRBV5-1 and J usage is TRBJ2-7, with D perhaps matching TRBD1 (6 bases). Germline V gene sequence: CDR1 SGHRS, CDR2 YFSETQ. CDR3 size: 16 residues. Trimming shortened V by 4 bases and J by 3 bases, and 20 bases separated the two germline ends. CDR3 sequence: CASSQQLTGSGYEQYF. CDR3 DNA: TGCGCCAGCAGCCAACAATTAACAGGGTCGGGCTACGAGCAGTACTTC.

The rearrangement uses TRBV18 and TRBJ2-5; TRBD1 matches 9 bases. Germline V CDR1 and CDR2: KGHSH, LQKENI. This CDR3 comprises 17 residues. Trimming at V came to 0 bases and at J to 5 bases, leaving 10 bases not matched to a gene. This CDR3 reads CASSPPISTGGTETQYF. CDR3 coding DNA: TGTGCCAGCTCACCACCCATTTCGACAGGGGGAACGGAGACCCAGTACTTC.

V is TRBV5-1 and J is TRBJ2-7; 15 bases are a match to TRBD2. Trimming cost V 4 bases and J 9 bases; bases outside gene matches: 11. This CDR3 region has 16 residues. Germline V gene data show CDR1 as SGHRS and CDR2 as YFSETQ. The CDR3 nucleotides read TGCGCCAGCAGCACCGGACTAGCGGGAGGGTGGCGGGGGCAGTACTTC. Translating gives CASSTGLAGGWRGQYF.

The chain couples TRBV4-2 to TRBJ2-7; D gene ambiguous. The CDR3 extends over 13 amino acids. V lost 4 bases, J lost 2 bases, and 9 bases lay in between. Germline CDR1 and CDR2: LGHNA and YNFKEQ. The CDR3 nucleotides are TGTGCCAGCAGCCGGCTAGAGGCCTACGAGCAGTACTTC. Translated, it gives CASSRLEAYEQYF.

The V call is TRBV28, the J call TRBJ2-7; TRBD1 aligns across 9 bases. Germline lookup yields CDR1 MDHEN and CDR2 SYDVKM. Losses at the gene ends were 6 bases for V and 3 bases for J; bases not matched to a gene: 12. The CDR3 covers 16 residues. This CDR3 is CASRPPGTGQDYEQYF. CDR3 sequence (DNA): TGTGCCAGCAGACCCCCCGGGACAGGGCAGGACTACGAGCAGTACTTC.

The CDR3 spells CASRSLSGRNEQYF. CDR3 DNA: TGTGCCAGCCGAAGTCTCAGCGGGAGGAACGAGCAGTACTTC. This chain links TRBV11-2 with TRBJ2-7; TRBD2 agrees at 9 bases. This CDR3 has 14 residues. The V segment lost 8 bases and the J segment 5 bases; nucleotides outside the gene matches: 10. Germline lookup yields CDR1 SGHAT and CDR2 FQNNGV.

The rearrangement uses TRBV30 and TRBJ2-7, with D possibly being TRBD1 (6 bases). The CDR3 runs to 12 residues. Germline CDR1 reads GTSNPN; CDR2 reads SVGIG (reference sequence). Trimming stripped 5 bases from V and 4 bases from J, with 12 bases between. Here the CDR3 reads CAWGRGVYEQYF. In nucleotides, the CDR3 is TGTGCCTGGGGCAGGGGAGTGTACGAGCAGTACTTC.

The chain carries TRBV7-9 and TRBJ2-3, with a tentative D call TRBD1 (7 bases). With 7 bases removed from V and 4 bases from J, the gap between germline ends came to 21 bases. This CDR3 has 16 residues. Germline lookup yields CDR1 SEHNR and CDR2 FQNEAQ (reference sequence). The CDR3 is CASTLTTGTLADTQYF. CDR3 bases: TGTGCCAGCACCCTAACGACAGGGACTCTGGCAGATACGCAGTATTTT. Full variable domain (outside the CDR3, taken from reference TRBV7-9 and TRBJ2-3): DTGVSQNPRHKITKRGQNVTFRCDPISEHNRLYWYRQTLGQGPEFLTYFQNEAQLEKSRLLSDRFSAERPKGSFSTLEIQRTEQGDSAMYLCASTLTTGTLADTQYFGPGTRLTVL.

V usage is TRBV7-2 and J usage is TRBJ2-7; 9 bases fit TRBD1. Trimming took 4 bases from V and 2 from J; bases not matched to a gene: 3. Germline V gene data show CDR1 as SGHTA and CDR2 as FQGNSA. The CDR3 totals 14 residues. CDR3 nucleotide sequence: TGTGCCAGCAGCTACGGGACAGGGCCCTACGAGCAGTACTTC. This gives the protein CASSYGTGPYEQYF.

This chain connects TRBV6-4 to TRBJ2-2; weak D call: TRBD1 (5 bases). The CDR3 totals 14 residues. Germline CDR1 and CDR2: MRHNA and SNTAGT. V lost 2 bases and J 3 bases, leaving 7 bases between the germline ends. CDR3 DNA: TGTGCCAGCAGTGACAGGGGCGACACCGGGGAGCTGTTTTTT. Protein sequence: CASSDRGDTGELFF.

V and J are TRBV18 and TRBJ1-2, with D hard to call. CDR1 is KGHSH and CDR2 is LQKENI in the germline V gene. This CDR3 region has 15 residues. Trimming took off 6 bases at V and 4 bases at J, with 18 bases between the two ends. CDR3 nucleotide sequence: TGTGCCAGCTCCGATTTTGTCGGACCGGTCTATGGCTACACCTTC. Its translation is CASSDFVGPVYGYTF.

This sequence joins TRBV6-6 and TRBJ2-3, with 10 bases that match TRBD2. The germline V gene encodes CDR1 MNHNY and CDR2 SVGAGI (reference sequence). Trimming cost V 2 bases and J 4 bases; bases outside gene matches: 6. The CDR3 is 16 residues long. This CDR3 is CASSYTSGGAADTQYF. For the CDR3, the DNA is TGTGCCAGCAGTTACACGAGCGGGGGGGCCGCAGATACGCAGTATTTT.

The genes are TRBV5-5 and TRBJ2-7; D might be TRBD2 (5 bases). Germline CDR1 reads SGHKS; CDR2 reads YYEKEE (reference sequence). V lost 3 bases and J lost 6, with 16 bases in between. The CDR3 sequence is 14 residues long. The CDR3 region is CASSWERVVGEQYF. The DNA for the CDR3 is TGTGCCAGCAGCTGGGAGAGGGTAGTCGGCGAGCAGTACTTC.

J is TRBJ1-1 and V is TRBV18; D not resolved. With 4 bases removed from V and 6 bases from J, the gap between germline ends came to 15 bases. Germline lookup yields CDR1 KGHSH and CDR2 LQKENI. The CDR3 spans 14 residues. CDR3 DNA: TGTGCCAGCTCACTAGACTGGAGTCGGTCTGAAGCTTTCTTT. Encoded protein: CASSLDWSRSEAFF.

V and J are TRBV6-1 and TRBJ1-2; TRBD1 matches 7 bases. Unmatched junction bases numbered 6, after V lost 10 bases and J lost 4 bases. The CDR3 contains 12 residues. Germline CDR1 and CDR2: MNHNS and SASEGT. The CDR3 is CATTGVAYGYTF. DNA for the CDR3: TGTGCCACAACAGGGGTCGCCTATGGCTACACCTTC.

V gene TRBV10-3 combines with J gene TRBJ2-7; no clear D gene. Looked up from germline, CDR1 is ENHRY and CDR2 is SYGVKD. V was pared by 4 bases and J by 2 bases, with 3 bases between. The CDR3 totals 11 residues. This chain's CDR3 is CAISGTYEQYF. As DNA, the CDR3 is TGTGCCATCAGTGGAACCTACGAGCAGTACTTC.